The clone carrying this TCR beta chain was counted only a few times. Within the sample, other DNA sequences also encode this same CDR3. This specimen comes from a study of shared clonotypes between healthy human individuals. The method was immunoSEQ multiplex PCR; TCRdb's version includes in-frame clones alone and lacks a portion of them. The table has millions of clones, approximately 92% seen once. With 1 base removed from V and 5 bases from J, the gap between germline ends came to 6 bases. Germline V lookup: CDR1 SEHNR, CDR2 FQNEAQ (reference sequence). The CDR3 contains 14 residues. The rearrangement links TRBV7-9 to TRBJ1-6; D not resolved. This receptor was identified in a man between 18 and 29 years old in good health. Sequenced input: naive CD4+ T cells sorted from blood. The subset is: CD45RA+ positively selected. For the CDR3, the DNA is TGTGCCAGCAGCTTAGGCAGAGATAATTCACCCCTCCACTTT. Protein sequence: CASSLGRDNSPLHF.